This T cell receptor beta chain derives from a study of early T cells in non-severe SARS-CoV-2 infection. Ten or more counts support this clonotype. The germline V gene encodes CDR1 SEHNR and CDR2 FQNEAQ (reference sequence). The CDR3 runs to 15 residues. The V end lost 6 bases, the J end lost 0 bases, and 11 bases lay between the germline ends. TCRdb fed the 5' RACE reads into MiXCR, producing one record per CDR3 protein. The sample contains roughly 43,000 distinct CDR3 sequences, almost 5.5% of which appear only once. The sequencing here drew on whole blood, taken at baseline. This sequence originates from an adult who was a healthcare worker with PCR-confirmed SARS-CoV-2 infection or an uninfected control (not recorded which). This chain links TRBV7-9 with TRBJ2-2; D gene unclear. The CDR3 nucleotides read TGTGCCAGCAGACAAAGCAACGCGAACACCGGGGAGCTGTTTTTT. Translated, it gives CASRQSNANTGELFF.